These 29 T cell receptor beta chains were sequenced from one sample in a study of T cells in Graves' hyperthyroidism and ophthalmopathy (dated by TCRdb to between 2018 and 2021). The method was multiplex PCR. TCRdb lists the instrument as Illumina HiSeq 2000. Amplification of TCR beta CDR3 regions was carried out from RNA transcripts. A first-round RT-PCR of the TCR CDR3 used the HTBI primer set with the Qiagen OneStep RT-PCR kit. TCRdb reprocessed the public reads (quality trimming at Q25 with fastp, clone calling with MiXCR) and kept in-frame beta chains. All rows with the same CDR3 protein become a single entry with the most common DNA and genes. For this sample the table gives about 400,000 distinct CDR3 sequences, of which more than 14% were detected only once. The top ten clones comprise about 20% of the sample. Sequenced material: blood. The receptors originated from a woman under 40 with Graves' ophthalmopathy.

This clonotype turned up a few times. The chain has TRBV19 and TRBJ1-5; TRBD1 might be the D (5 bases). The V and J ends lost 7 bases and 10 bases respectively, with 26 bases between them. The CDR3 is 16 residues long. Germline loops: CDR1 LNHDA, CDR2 SQIVND (reference sequence). CDR3 nucleotide sequence: TGTGCCAGTAAGTTCGGCGGGGCCGGAGGGAGAACACCCCAGCATTTT. It translates to CASKFGGAGGRTPQHF.

This clonotype was recorded at least ten times. This chain joins TRBV12-3 or TRBV12-4 and TRBJ2-5; 14 bases are a match to TRBD2. The V gene end was trimmed by 5 bases and the J gene end by 6 bases; junction bases not matched to a gene: 5. This CDR3 is built from 15 residues. CDR3 bases: TGTGCCAGCAGTGGACTAGCGGGGGGCATGAAGACCCAGTACTTC. It yields the protein CASSGLAGGMKTQYF.

This clonotype came up many times. The rearrangement links TRBV4-1 to TRBJ1-5; D not resolved. The V gene lost 0 bases and the J gene lost 5 bases, with 14 bases spanning the gap. The CDR3 is 16 residues long. CDR1 and CDR2 (germline): MGHRA, YSYEKL. DNA of the CDR3: TGCGCCAGCAGCCAAGAATTTGGGCAGAGATATCAGCCCCAGCATTTT. Protein: CASSQEFGQRYQPQHF.

This clonotype was recorded many times. The J gene is TRBJ1-5, the V gene TRBV20-1, with a possible D match to TRBD1 (6 bases). The CDR3 totals 16 residues. CDR1 is DFQATT, CDR2 SNEGSKA, per germline (reference sequence). Trimming left V 2 bases short and J 1 base short, with 15 bases between. CDR3 DNA: TGCAGTGCTAGAATGAGGGGGACCCTAAGCAATCAGCCCCAGCATTTT. Translated, it gives CSARMRGTLSNQPQHF.

This clonotype was counted a few times. A much larger clone differs from this one at a single base, so this may be a read error. The J gene is TRBJ2-2, the V gene TRBV6-5, with 7 bases identical to TRBD1. This CDR3 has 14 amino acids. CDR1 and CDR2 from the germline V gene are MNHEY and SVGAGI. V lost 4 bases and J lost 4; bases outside the gene matches: 3. The CDR3 here is CASSSGQLTGELFF. DNA of the CDR3: TGTGCCAGCAGTTCGGGACAGCTCACCGGGGAGCTGTTTTTT.

This clonotype was seen ten or more times. The chain carries TRBV20-1 and TRBJ2-7; 9 bases agree with TRBD1. Per germline, CDR1 DFQATT and CDR2 SNEGSKA (reference sequence). The CDR3 runs to 15 residues. V lost 0 bases, J lost 4 bases, and 7 bases stayed unmatched. CDR3 DNA sequence: TGCAGTGCTAGAGATCCCCGACAGGGGGGTTACGAGCAGTACTTC. It translates to CSARDPRQGGYEQYF.

This clonotype was seen ten or more times. The CDR3 spells CSAQQGFHYGYTF. The CDR3 coding sequence is TGCAGTGCCCAACAGGGCTTCCACTATGGCTACACCTTC. The rearrangement links TRBV20-1 to TRBJ1-2; the D gene is possibly TRBD1 (6 bases). Germline loops: CDR1 DFQATT, CDR2 SNEGSKA (reference sequence). The V and J ends lost 6 bases and 3 bases respectively, with 14 bases between them. The CDR3 has 13 amino acids.

This clonotype was seen more than once but under ten times. The chain uses TRBV27 and TRBJ2-5; 15 bases agree with TRBD2. The CDR3 covers 16 residues. V trimming: 6 bases; J trimming: 4 bases; junction bases outside the gene matches: 6. Germline loops: CDR1 MNHEY, CDR2 SMNVEV (reference sequence). CDR3 residues: CASSRTSGGGVETQYF. The CDR3 bases are TGTGCCAGCAGCCGGACTAGCGGGGGGGGTGTAGAGACCCAGTACTTC.

This clonotype was counted a few times. The genes are TRBV7-9 and TRBJ1-5; D not certain. The CDR3 loop spans 12 amino acids. Deletions cut 4 bases from V and 9 bases from J, with 10 bases between. Germline V gives CDR1 SEHNR, CDR2 FQNEAQ (reference sequence). CDR3 in amino acids: CASSSGPGPQHF. Here the CDR3 DNA reads TGTGCCAGCAGCTCCGGACCGGGGCCCCAGCATTTT.

This clonotype showed up many times. The chain employs TRBV28 and TRBJ2-7, with D perhaps TRBD1 or TRBD2 (5 bases each). Germline-derived CDR1 and CDR2 are MDHEN and SYDVKM. The CDR3 is made up of 14 amino acids. V was shortened by 3 bases and J by 1 base, with 10 bases between the two germline ends. The chain's CDR3 is CASSFSWGSYEQYF. CDR3 nucleotides: TGTGCCAGCAGTTTTTCGTGGGGGTCCTACGAGCAGTACTTC.

This clonotype was picked up a small number of times. The chain is built from TRBV5-1 and TRBJ2-3; D gene uncertain. This CDR3 comprises 13 residues. The V end lost 5 bases, the J end lost 1 base, and 8 bases lay between the germline ends. Germline values: CDR1 SGHRS, CDR2 YFSETQ. This CDR3 reads CASRRQGTDTQYF. The CDR3 coding sequence is TGCGCCAGCAGAAGACAAGGCACAGATACGCAGTATTTT.

This clonotype was picked up a small number of times. This rearrangement joins TRBV11-2 to TRBJ2-2, with TRBD2 matching 8 bases. In germline, CDR1 is SGHAT, CDR2 FQNNGV. This CDR3 region has 16 residues. The J segment lost 4 bases and the V segment lost 7 bases, leaving 11 bases of the junction unmatched. Here the CDR3 DNA reads TGTGCCAGCACCCTATCGGGGCGGGGGGTCACCGGGGAGCTGTTTTTT. This codes for CASTLSGRGVTGELFF.

V usage is TRBV12-3 or TRBV12-4 and J usage is TRBJ2-2; TRBD1 agrees at 8 bases. This CDR3 comprises 16 residues. Trimming removed 8 bases from V and 5 bases from J; junction bases left unmatched: 13. CDR3 DNA: TGTGCCAGCGGAGACCAGGGGGCGGGAATTACCGGGGAGCTGTTTTTT. This translates into CASGDQGAGITGELFF.

This clonotype was seen ten or more times. The V and J genes are TRBV5-1 and TRBJ1-1; a possible D gene is TRBD1 (5 bases). The CDR3 runs 15 residues. Germline CDR1 SGHRS, CDR2 YFSETQ. Trimming removed 6 bases from V and 1 base from J, with 16 bases in between. The CDR3 nucleotides are TGCGCCAGCATTCACAATAGGCAGGGGAACACTGAAGCTTTCTTT. Protein: CASIHNRQGNTEAFF. The full variable domain, in which reference TRBV5-1 and TRBJ1-1 provide the parts outside the CDR3, is KAGVTQTPRYLIKTRGQQVTLSCSPISGHRSVSWYQQTPGQGLQFLFEYFSETQRNKGNFPGRFSGRQFSNSRSEMNVSTLELGDSALYLCASIHNRQGNTEAFFGQGTRLTVV.

This clonotype was counted only a few times. The rearrangement joins TRBV15 to TRBJ1-3; possible D gene TRBD1, 6 bases. Germline CDR1 reads LNHNV; CDR2 reads YYDKDF (reference sequence). This CDR3 has 19 amino acids. V was trimmed by 5 bases and J by 0 bases, leaving 23 bases between them. In DNA form, the CDR3 reads TGTGCCACCAGCGGGCCGGTCCCGTTACAGGGAGACTCTGGAAACACCATATATTTT. It encodes CATSGPVPLQGDSGNTIYF.

This clonotype showed up many times. The rearrangement joins TRBV18 to TRBJ2-7, with TRBD1 identical over 8 bases. Per germline, CDR1 KGHSH and CDR2 LQKENI. The V and J ends lost 4 bases and 2 bases, in that order; junction bases with no gene match: 7. The CDR3 length is 15 residues. DNA for the CDR3: TGTGCCAGCTCACTGGACAGGGTCGGGACCTACGAGCAGTACTTC. Protein product: CASSLDRVGTYEQYF. Drawing the rest from reference TRBV18 and TRBJ2-7, the complete variable domain is NAGVMQNPRHLVRRRGQEARLRCSPMKGHSHVYWYRQLPEEGLKFMVYLQKENIIDESGMPKERFSAEFPKEGPSILRIQQVVRGDSAAYFCASSLDRVGTYEQYFGPGTRLTVT.

This clonotype was seen ten or more times. This chain uses TRBV30 with TRBJ2-5, with 12 bases aligning to TRBD1. The CDR3 has 16 amino acids. Per the germline V gene, CDR1 is GTSNPN and CDR2 is SVGIG (reference sequence). Unmatched junction bases numbered 5, after V lost 0 bases and J lost 3 bases. The CDR3 loop is CAWSVGQGAVEETQYF. The CDR3, as DNA: TGTGCCTGGAGTGTGGGACAGGGGGCGGTGGAAGAGACCCAGTACTTC.

This clonotype was seen ten or more times. The chain couples TRBV20-1 to TRBJ2-3, with 8 bases lining up with TRBD1. From germline, CDR1 is DFQATT and CDR2 SNEGSKA (reference sequence). The V gene end was trimmed by 6 bases and the J gene end by 4 bases; junction bases not matched to a gene: 12. The CDR3 sequence is 15 residues long. Here the CDR3 reads CSAMDRVEFPDTQYF. CDR3 in DNA: TGCAGTGCGATGGACAGGGTGGAGTTCCCAGATACGCAGTATTTT.

The table lists this clonotype with many counts. The chain carries TRBV2 and TRBJ1-1; 7 bases are a match to TRBD1. CDR3 length: 14 amino acids. With 6 bases clipped from V and 1 base from J, the junction kept 5 bases outside the gene matches. The germline CDR1 and CDR2 sequences are SNHLY and FYNNEI. This CDR3 is CASRRGQPNTEAFF. CDR3 coding DNA: TGTGCCAGCAGGCGGGGACAGCCGAACACTGAAGCTTTCTTT.

The sample holds many counts of this clonotype. This chain uses TRBV13 with TRBJ1-2, with 7 bases identical to TRBD1. The CDR3 is made up of 17 amino acids. The trim removed 5 bases at V and 0 bases at J, leaving 12 bases unmatched. Germline V gene lookup returns CDR1 PRHDT and CDR2 FYEKMQ (reference sequence). CDR3 residues: CASSEWLDRASNYGYTF. DNA of the CDR3: TGTGCCAGCAGCGAATGGCTAGACAGGGCTTCTAACTATGGCTACACCTTC.

In regard to this clonotype: Just one base apart from a much larger clone, this may be a read error. The DNA for the CDR3 is TGTGCCAGCAGCCAAGATGGCGGGACTAGCGGCACAGATACGCCGTATTTT. As protein: CASSQDGGTSGTDTPYF. This chain uses TRBV4-2 with TRBJ2-3, with 11 positions matching TRBD2. CDR1 is LGHNA, CDR2 YNFKEQ, per germline. There are 17 residues in the CDR3.

This clonotype was recorded many times. V is TRBV20-1 and J is TRBJ2-5; D possibly corresponds to TRBD1 (6 bases). This CDR3 has 16 residues. Trimming removed 3 bases at V and 2 bases at J, with 19 bases between. Per germline, CDR1 DFQATT and CDR2 SNEGSKA (reference sequence). CDR3: CSARPNRAGAQETQYF. DNA for the CDR3: TGCAGTGCTAGGCCCAACAGGGCAGGGGCTCAAGAGACCCAGTACTTC.

The V call is TRBV29-1, the J call TRBJ2-4, with 9 bases identical to TRBD1. The CDR3 totals 12 residues. The V gene end was trimmed by 7 bases and the J gene end by 7 bases; junction bases not matched to a gene: 5. The germline V gene encodes CDR1 SQVTM and CDR2 ANQGSEA. In DNA form, the CDR3 reads TGCAGCGCACAGGGGGCGGATAACATTCAGTACTTC. It is translated as CSAQGADNIQYF.

For the CDR3, the DNA is TGTGCCTGGAGTGTAGGACAGGGAAACATTCAGTACTTC. It specifies CAWSVGQGNIQYF. The chain employs TRBV30 and TRBJ2-4; 8 bases line up with TRBD1. V was pared by 0 bases and J by 6 bases, with 1 base of the junction left unmatched. Germline values: CDR1 GTSNPN, CDR2 SVGIG (reference sequence). The CDR3 is 13 amino acids.

This rearrangement joins TRBV6-1 to TRBJ2-2; tentatively, D is TRBD2 (5 bases). The V gene's germline CDR1 is MNHNS and CDR2 SASEGT. The CDR3 runs to 16 residues. Trimming cost V 2 bases and J 4 bases, with 14 bases left between them. CDR3 protein: CASSEMTGRPTGELFF. In nucleotides, the CDR3 is TGTGCCAGCAGTGAAATGACTGGGAGACCCACCGGGGAGCTGTTTTTT.

Notes on this clonotype: This clone may be a read error of a much larger clone one base away. The rearrangement uses TRBV7-3 and TRBJ2-1; D is perhaps TRBD2 (7 bases). The CDR3 has 15 residues. The V gene lost 0 bases and the J gene lost 9 bases, with 15 bases spanning the gap. CDR1 SGHTA and CDR2 FQGTGA come from the germline V gene. CDR3 sequence: CASSLTGGGIGEQFF. Here the CDR3 DNA reads TGTGCCAGCAGCTTAACAGGGGGGGGGATTGGTGAGCAGTTCTTC.

The genes are TRBV6-2 or TRBV6-3 and TRBJ2-4; the D is unclear. CDR3 length: 13 residues. V was trimmed by 8 bases and J by 6 bases, leaving 14 bases between them. CDR1 MNHEY and CDR2 SVGEGT come from the germline V gene. The CDR3 DNA reads TGTGCCAGCCCAAACCCAGGCCTAAACATTCAGTACTTC. Translating gives CASPNPGLNIQYF.

The rearrangement uses TRBV6-1 and TRBJ1-1, with 11 nucleotides matching TRBD1. V lost 6 bases to trimming and J lost 0 bases; unmatched junction nucleotides: 6. The CDR3 contains 16 residues. Germline-derived CDR1 and CDR2 are MNHNS and SASEGT. CDR3 amino acids: CASRRGQGVMNTEAFF. Here the CDR3 DNA reads TGTGCCAGCAGAAGGGGACAGGGGGTCATGAACACTGAAGCTTTCTTT.

This clonotype was counted between two and nine times. The chain is built from TRBV3-1 and TRBJ1-6, with D maybe TRBD1 (5 bases). Looked up from germline, CDR1 is LGHDT and CDR2 is YNNKEL (reference sequence). The CDR3 runs 15 residues. The V and J ends lost 2 bases and 9 bases respectively, with 14 bases between them. DNA of the CDR3: TGTGCCAGCAGCCAAAACTCTCCGCAGGGTTCACCCCTCCACTTT. Amino acids: CASSQNSPQGSPLHF.